A single sample is the source of the 30 T cell receptor beta chains below, sequenced in a study of cytomegalovirus exposure and HLA in healthy donors (TCRdb year 2017). The method behind the library was the immunoSEQ multiplex PCR assay. The multiplex PCR relied on a mix of 60 forward primers for TCR Vbeta segments and 13 reverse primers for TCR Jbeta segments. TCRdb limited this immuneACCESS table to in-frame rearrangements with V and J called. A share of clones is missing; checked studies link under half to unresolved V genes, and the rest is unexplained. The sample records 150,000 to 200,000 clones, around three quarters of which are singletons. Around 2% of the sample is in the top ten clones. The sample taken for sequencing was PBMCs. The source is a woman in her twenties or thirties in good health and CMV-seropositive.

The chain joins TRBV27 to TRBJ2-1, with 7 nucleotides matching TRBD2. V was clipped by 8 bases and J by 6 bases; unmatched bases: 16. CDR1 is MNHEY and CDR2 is SMNVEV in the germline V gene (reference sequence). The CDR3 sequence is 16 residues long. CDR3 sequence reads: CASGWSGGSAINEQFF. The CDR3 region has the DNA TGTGCCAGCGGCTGGTCGGGGGGATCAGCAATCAATGAGCAGTTCTTC.

The sample holds one count of this clone. Here the CDR3 DNA reads TGTGCCAGTAGTATAGACTTAGCGGCACCCTCCTACGAGCAGTACTTC. It translates to CASSIDLAAPSYEQYF. The chain combines TRBV19 with TRBJ2-7; possibly TRBD2 for D (6 bases). This CDR3 comprises 16 residues. With 0 bases removed from V and 0 bases from J, the gap between germline ends came to 12 bases. Per germline, CDR1 LNHDA and CDR2 SQIVND (reference sequence).

The CDR3 loop is CASSLPLGGAAYGYTF. The CDR3 DNA follows: TGTGCCAGCAGTTTACCCCTAGGAGGGGCGGCCTATGGCTACACCTTC. This chain links TRBV28 with TRBJ1-2; TRBD1 might be the D (5 bases). Germline V gene sequence: CDR1 MDHEN, CDR2 SYDVKM. The CDR3 is 16 amino acids. The ends were cut back, 2 bases at V and 4 bases at J, with 17 bases in the middle.

This clone was seen a single time. The chain couples TRBV11-2 to TRBJ1-2; maybe TRBD1 (5 bases). Trimming took off 4 bases at V and 3 bases at J, with 9 bases between the two ends. The CDR3 is made up of 13 amino acids. CDR1 SGHAT and CDR2 FQNNGV come from the germline V gene. CDR3 sequence reads: CASSSLTDYGYTF. CDR3 DNA sequence: TGTGCCAGCAGCTCGCTGACAGACTATGGCTACACCTTC.

V and J are TRBV5-1 and TRBJ2-5; TRBD1 matches at 10 bases. Germline V gene lookup returns CDR1 SGHRS and CDR2 YFSETQ. The CDR3 runs 16 residues. J gave up 4 bases and V 2 bases, and 8 bases lay outside the gene matches. CDR3 residues: CASSFGHRDRGETQYF. The CDR3 DNA is TGCGCCAGCAGCTTTGGACACCGGGACAGGGGAGAGACCCAGTACTTC. Full variable domain (missing parts from reference TRBV5-1 and TRBJ2-5): KAGVTQTPRYLIKTRGQQVTLSCSPISGHRSVSWYQQTPGQGLQFLFEYFSETQRNKGNFPGRFSGRQFSNSRSEMNVSTLELGDSALYLCASSFGHRDRGETQYFGPGTRLLVL.

The V call is TRBV4-3, the J call TRBJ2-7, with D maybe TRBD2 (5 bases). V lost 0 bases to trimming and J lost 5 bases, with 11 bases between them. CDR1 and CDR2 from the germline V gene are LGHNA and YSLEER. The CDR3 has 14 amino acids. The CDR3 region has the DNA TGCGCCAGCAGCCAAGATCTCGGGGTCCACGAGCAGTACTTC. Encoded protein: CASSQDLGVHEQYF.

This clone has a handful of counts. The chain employs TRBV4-3 and TRBJ2-1; D is uncertain. CDR1 is LGHNA, CDR2 YSLEER, per germline. This CDR3 is built from 14 residues. V was shortened by 0 bases and J by 8 bases, with 11 bases between the two germline ends. The CDR3 loop reads CASSQEDSLDEQFF. The CDR3, as DNA: TGCGCCAGCAGCCAAGAAGATTCCCTAGATGAGCAGTTCTTC.

This clone was seen only a few times. J is TRBJ1-1 and V is TRBV30; possible D gene TRBD1, 5 bases. Germline values: CDR1 GTSNPN, CDR2 SVGIG (reference sequence). Trimming took off 1 base at V and 5 bases at J, with 14 bases between the two ends. The CDR3 runs 14 residues. CDR3 nucleotide sequence: TGTGCCTGGAGTGCCGATTCCGGGGGGACTGAAGCTTTCTTT. Residues: CAWSADSGGTEAFF.

V and J are TRBV10-1 and TRBJ2-1; D is perhaps TRBD2 (6 bases). Trimming pared 10 bases from V and 7 bases from J, leaving 14 bases between. This CDR3 comprises 12 residues. Per the germline V gene, CDR1 is WNHNN and CDR2 is SYGVQD (reference sequence). In nucleotides, the CDR3 is TGCGCCATCGGTCGCGGGGAGAATGAGCAGTTCTTC. Protein: CAIGRGENEQFF.

This rearrangement joins TRBV9 to TRBJ2-7; 9 positions match TRBD2. Germline V gene lookup returns CDR1 SGDLS and CDR2 YYNGEE. The CDR3 totals 16 residues. Germline trimming cut 2 bases from V and 3 bases from J; bases unmatched to any gene: 9. CDR3 residues: CASSVGGLAGGYEQYF. The CDR3 DNA reads TGTGCCAGCAGCGTGGGGGGACTAGCAGGTGGCTACGAGCAGTACTTC. Combining the CDR3 with reference TRBV9 and TRBJ2-7 gives the whole variable domain DSGVTQTPKHLITATGQRVTLRCSPRSGDLSVYWYQQSLDQGLQFLIQYYNGEERAKGNILERFSAQQFPDLHSELNLSSLELGDSALYFCASSVGGLAGGYEQYFGPGTRLTVT.

J is TRBJ1-1 and V is TRBV10-1, with D maybe TRBD1 (6 bases). The CDR3 contains 14 residues. Germline CDR1 is WNHNN and CDR2 is SYGVQD (reference sequence). V was pared by 1 base and J by 4 bases, with 10 bases between. Here the CDR3 reads CASSELGGGTEAFF. The DNA of the CDR3 is TGCGCCAGCAGTGAGTTGGGAGGGGGCACTGAAGCTTTCTTT.

This chain joins TRBV5-4 and TRBJ2-3; no clear D gene. Germline V CDR1 and CDR2: SGHNT, YYREEE (reference sequence). This CDR3 is 13 amino acids long. V lost 4 bases and J lost 3, with 9 bases in between. As DNA, the CDR3 is TGTGCCAGCAGCGGAGCTACGACAGATACGCAGTATTTT. It is translated as CASSGATTDTQYF.

Written as DNA, the CDR3 is TGTGCCAGCAGGACTACAGGGACAGATACGCAGTATTTT. Translation: CASRTTGTDTQYF. The rearrangement joins TRBV7-9 to TRBJ2-3, with D perhaps TRBD1 (6 bases). The CDR3 is made up of 13 amino acids. The germline V and J ends were trimmed by 6 bases and 3 bases, with 10 bases remaining between them. Germline V gene lookup returns CDR1 SEHNR and CDR2 FQNEAQ (reference sequence).

The rearrangement uses TRBV5-1 and TRBJ2-7; tentative D call: TRBD1 (6 bases). Trimming shortened V by 2 bases and J by 5 bases, and 14 bases separated the two germline ends. Germline CDR1 and CDR2: SGHRS and YFSETQ. The CDR3 is 14 amino acids. The CDR3: CASSFGQGIDEQYF. The CDR3 nucleotides are TGCGCCAGCAGCTTCGGTCAGGGGATCGACGAGCAGTACTTC.

This clone was detected once. This chain connects TRBV9 to TRBJ2-1; TRBD1 agrees at 7 bases. With V trimmed by 2 bases and J by 4 bases, 6 bases remained unmatched. The V gene's germline CDR1 is SGDLS and CDR2 YYNGEE. The CDR3 is 15 amino acids. The CDR3 reads CASSVRGTAYNEQFF. Here the CDR3 DNA reads TGTGCCAGCAGCGTGCGTGGGACAGCATACAATGAGCAGTTCTTC.

The CDR3 loop reads CASSATGGSYNEQFF. In DNA, the CDR3 is TGTGCCAGCAGCGCGACAGGGGGCTCCTACAATGAGCAGTTCTTC. This chain connects TRBV9 to TRBJ2-1; 9 bases are shared with TRBD1. The length of the CDR3 is 15 residues. Germline V gene sequence: CDR1 SGDLS, CDR2 YYNGEE. Trimming removed 3 bases from V and 0 bases from J; junction bases left unmatched: 1.

With regard to this clone: Germline and junction disagree at one end, which may indicate a read error. The chain carries TRBV7-9 and TRBJ1-1; TRBD1 aligns across 7 bases. CDR1 is SEHNR and CDR2 is FQNEAQ in the germline V gene (reference sequence). This CDR3 spans 14 amino acids. The CDR3 DNA reads TGTTCCAGCAGCTTAGGACAGGTGAACACTGAAGCTTTCTTT. Its translation: CSSSLGQVNTEAFF. Filled out from reference TRBV7-9 and TRBJ1-1, the complete variable domain reads DTGVSQNPRHKITKRGQNVTFRCDPISEHNRLYWYRQTLGQGPEFLTYFQNEAQLEKSRLLSDRFSAERPKGSFSTLEIQRTEQGDSAMYLCSSSLGQVNTEAFFGQGTRLTVV.

On this clone itself: Other nucleotide sequences from this sample produce the same CDR3. The chain uses TRBV5-1 and TRBJ1-2, with 9 bases aligning to TRBD1. V lost 2 bases, J lost 2 bases, and 1 base stayed unmatched. This CDR3 comprises 14 residues. Germline CDR1 is SGHRS and CDR2 is YFSETQ. The DNA for the CDR3 is TGCGCCAGCAGCTTAACAGGGGGCAACTATGGCTACACCTTC. Residues: CASSLTGGNYGYTF.

The DNA of the CDR3 is TGTGCCTGGAGTGTAGTGAGGGGGCGAGGCTACACCTTC. It encodes CAWSVVRGRGYTF. J is TRBJ1-2 and V is TRBV30, with 7 bases lining up with TRBD1. The CDR3 has 13 amino acids. Losses at the gene ends were 0 bases for V and 8 bases for J; bases not matched to a gene: 6. Germline CDR1 reads GTSNPN; CDR2 reads SVGIG (reference sequence).

This clone was found a few times. The chain recombines TRBV6-5 with TRBJ1-2, with D unresolved. CDR3 size: 14 residues. V lost 0 bases, J lost 4 bases, and 9 bases lay in between. CDR1 and CDR2 (germline): MNHEY, SVGAGI. CDR3 DNA: TGTGCCAGCAGTTACTCTTACAGTCCCTATGGCTACACCTTC. It codes for CASSYSYSPYGYTF.

The chain is built from TRBV5-1 and TRBJ2-3; TRBD2 might be the D (6 bases). This CDR3 region has 16 residues. The V end lost 6 bases, the J end lost 4 bases, and 21 bases lay between the germline ends. Germline-derived CDR1 and CDR2 are SGHRS and YFSETQ. CDR3 amino acids: CASTTYSSERADTQYF. In nucleotides, the CDR3 is TGCGCCAGCACCACATACTCTAGCGAAAGAGCAGATACGCAGTATTTT.

This clone was counted at least ten times. The CDR3 DNA sequence: TGCGCCAGCAGCCTCCGGGAGCGGAGAGGACTAGACGAGCAGTACTTC. Encoded protein: CASSLRERRGLDEQYF. The rearrangement links TRBV4-1 to TRBJ2-7; 7 bases agree with TRBD2. V shed 4 bases, J shed 5 bases, and the junction held 14 bases outside the gene matches. The CDR3 runs to 16 residues. CDR1 is MGHRA, CDR2 YSYEKL, per germline.

The chain couples TRBV28 to TRBJ1-5; 9 bases line up with TRBD1. This CDR3 contains 16 residues. Germline V CDR1 and CDR2: MDHEN, SYDVKM. V lost 2 bases, J lost 9 bases, and 11 bases stayed unmatched. Here the CDR3 DNA reads TGTGCCAGCAGTTTAGGGGGGACAGGGCGGGTTTGGCCCCAGCATTTT. This codes for CASSLGGTGRVWPQHF.

J is TRBJ1-5 and V is TRBV27, with TRBD1 as a possible D gene (5 bases). Germline V CDR1 and CDR2: MNHEY, SMNVEV (reference sequence). The CDR3 totals 15 residues. Trimming removed 8 bases at V and 0 bases at J, with 14 bases between. The DNA of the CDR3 is TGTGCCAGCGCCTGGGGAGGGGCTAGCAATCAGCCCCAGCATTTT. Its translation is CASAWGGASNQPQHF.

This chain links TRBV19 with TRBJ2-1; possibly TRBD2 for D (6 bases). CDR3 length equals 13 residues. The V gene lost 4 bases and the J gene lost 13 bases, with 17 bases spanning the gap. Germline CDR1 and CDR2: LNHDA and SQIVND (reference sequence). The CDR3 nucleotides are TGTGCCAGTAGTACAGATTTACTAGCTACCCAGTTCTTC. Translation: CASSTDLLATQFF.

This chain joins TRBV5-1 and TRBJ1-1; 8 bases fit TRBD1. Trimming cost V 3 bases and J 4 bases; bases outside gene matches: 2. Germline V CDR1 and CDR2: SGHRS, YFSETQ. The CDR3 is made up of 13 amino acids. In nucleotides, the CDR3 is TGCGCCAGCAGCTACAGGGGGGGCACTGAAGCTTTCTTT. It codes for CASSYRGGTEAFF.

The V gene is TRBV19, the J gene TRBJ1-2; 7 nucleotides line up with TRBD1. J was trimmed by 6 bases and V by 2 bases; bases with no gene match: 12. CDR3 length: 16 residues. The germline CDR1 and CDR2 sequences are LNHDA and SQIVND (reference sequence). The CDR3 DNA sequence: TGTGCCAGTAGTATAAAGGGGGCTCTAGCGTATGATGGCTACACCTTC. Amino acids: CASSIKGALAYDGYTF.

The chain recombines TRBV28 with TRBJ1-5; 7 positions agree with TRBD1. This CDR3 is 16 amino acids long. Germline CDR1 is MDHEN and CDR2 is SYDVKM. The V and J ends lost 6 bases and 0 bases, in that order; junction bases with no gene match: 8. CDR3 DNA sequence: TGTGCCAGCAGCTCCAGGGGGTCCAATAGCAATCAGCCCCAGCATTTT. This gives the protein CASSSRGSNSNQPQHF.

This chain joins TRBV27 and TRBJ2-1; 7 bases are a match to TRBD2. The CDR3 spans 16 residues. Germline V lookup: CDR1 MNHEY, CDR2 SMNVEV (reference sequence). V lost 6 bases, J lost 0 bases, and 8 bases stayed unmatched. The DNA for the CDR3 is TGTGCCAGCAGACCCCTAGCGGCTAGCTCCTACAATGAGCAGTTCTTC. It specifies CASRPLAASSYNEQFF.

This clone appeared once. The CDR3 DNA reads TGTGCCAGTAGTCAAGGGGCGGCCCCCTACAATGAGCAGTTCTTC. Translation gives CASSQGAAPYNEQFF. This chain connects TRBV19 to TRBJ2-1; weak D call: TRBD1 (5 bases). Trimming shortened V by 5 bases and J by 2 bases, and 13 bases separated the two germline ends. The CDR3 totals 15 residues. CDR1 and CDR2 (germline): LNHDA, SQIVND (reference sequence).